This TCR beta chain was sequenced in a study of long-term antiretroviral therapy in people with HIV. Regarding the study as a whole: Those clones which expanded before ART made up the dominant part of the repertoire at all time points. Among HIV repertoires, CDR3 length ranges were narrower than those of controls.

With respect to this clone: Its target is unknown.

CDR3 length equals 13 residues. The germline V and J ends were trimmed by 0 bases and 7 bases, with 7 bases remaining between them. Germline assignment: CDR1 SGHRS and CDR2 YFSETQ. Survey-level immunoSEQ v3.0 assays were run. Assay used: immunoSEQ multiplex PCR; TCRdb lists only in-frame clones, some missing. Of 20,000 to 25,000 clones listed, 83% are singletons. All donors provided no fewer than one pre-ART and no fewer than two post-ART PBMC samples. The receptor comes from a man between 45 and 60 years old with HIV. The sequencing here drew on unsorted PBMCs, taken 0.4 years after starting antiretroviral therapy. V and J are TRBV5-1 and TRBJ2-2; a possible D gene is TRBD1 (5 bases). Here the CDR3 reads CASSLAGNGELFF. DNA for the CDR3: TGCGCCAGCAGCTTGGCAGGGAACGGGGAGCTGTTTTTT. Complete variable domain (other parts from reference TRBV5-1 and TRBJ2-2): KAGVTQTPRYLIKTRGQQVTLSCSPISGHRSVSWYQQTPGQGLQFLFEYFSETQRNKGNFPGRFSGRQFSNSRSEMNVSTLELGDSALYLCASSLAGNGELFFGEGSRLTVL.